This section outlines one T cell receptor beta chain sequence together with its context. Germline trimming cut 4 bases from V and 0 bases from J; bases unmatched to any gene: 10. There are 17 residues in the CDR3. CDR1 and CDR2 (germline): SEHNR, FQNEAQ (reference sequence). Method: immunoSEQ multiplex PCR; TCRdb's copy keeps in-frame clones and lacks some. The sample carries fewer than 90,000 clones, 65% to 85% recorded once. The sample is drawn from a study of early stage breast cancer tumors. The clonotype was recovered from a person between 60 and 69 years old with breast cancer. The sequenced sample was blood. V usage is TRBV7-9 and J usage is TRBJ2-3; 7 bases map to TRBD1. The CDR3 loop is CASSSSPTGVSTDTQYF. As DNA, the CDR3 is TGTGCCAGCAGCTCCAGCCCTACAGGGGTTAGCACAGATACGCAGTATTTT.